One and the same sample provided the 21 T cell receptor beta chains below, sequenced in a study of blood T cell dynamics during melanoma immunotherapy (dated by TCRdb to the early 2020s). The library came from the immunoSEQ multiplex PCR assay. TCRdb retrieved this table from immuneACCESS and kept in-frame rearrangements only. Not all clones are present; in checked studies, unresolved V genes account for under half, and no reason is known for the remainder. The sample contains fewer than 30,000 clones, approximately 88% of them found a single time. Approximately 10% of the sample goes to the ten largest clones. What the time point label conveys for this sample: week 3, after first cycle of checkpoint inhibitor. The sample in question was blood, obtained from a patient treated with checkpoint blockade. Receptors originate from a human donor with melanoma.

Details on this clone: At one of its ends the junction is not consistent with the germline gene, which may arise from a read error. The chain is built from TRBV19 and TRBJ1-4, with D perhaps matching TRBD1 (6 bases). In germline, CDR1 is LNHDA, CDR2 SQIVND (reference sequence). This CDR3 is built from 16 residues. Here the CDR3 DNA reads TGTGCCAGTAGCATAGGGACAAGCGCTTTTGGCGAAAAACTGTTTTTT. Protein sequence: CASSIGTSAFGEKLFF.

The chain carries TRBV7-2 and TRBJ2-3; 10 bases fit TRBD2. The length of the CDR3 is 18 residues. Germline CDR1 is SGHTA and CDR2 is FQGNSA. The ends lost 2 bases at V and 3 bases at J; junction bases unmatched: 11. CDR3 region: CASSLRAGGPKKTDTQYF. CDR3 in DNA: TGTGCCAGCAGCTTAAGAGCGGGGGGGCCAAAAAAAACAGATACGCAGTATTTT.

The V gene is TRBV28, the J gene TRBJ1-2; the D gene is possibly TRBD1 (6 bases). The germline CDR1 and CDR2 sequences are MDHEN and SYDVKM. V was shortened by 5 bases and J by 3 bases, with 19 bases between the two germline ends. CDR3 size: 16 residues. In DNA form, the CDR3 reads TGTGCCAGCAGTAGCGGAGGTGGGGGCGCTGACTATGGCTACACCTTC. As protein: CASSSGGGGADYGYTF.

The genes are TRBV5-1 and TRBJ1-1; 8 bases line up with TRBD1. Germline lookup yields CDR1 SGHRS and CDR2 YFSETQ. With 4 bases clipped from V and 4 bases from J, the junction kept 6 bases outside the gene matches. This CDR3 comprises 14 residues. CDR3 DNA: TGCGCCAGCAGCCAAGTAACAGGGGGCACTGAAGCTTTCTTT. It specifies CASSQVTGGTEAFF.

The chain joins TRBV2 to TRBJ2-3; weak D call: TRBD2 (6 bases). The CDR3 consists of 13 residues. Between the trimmed V and J ends, which lost 8 bases and 5 bases, there was a span of 14 bases. The germline gives CDR1 SNHLY, CDR2 FYNNEI. Here the CDR3 DNA reads TGTGCCAGCGGGTTCCTGGGGGGAGATACGCAGTATTTT. This gives the protein CASGFLGGDTQYF.

The chain joins TRBV14 to TRBJ1-2, with 10 bases matching TRBD1. Germline CDR1 SGHDN, CDR2 FVKESK. The CDR3 has 15 amino acids. After removal of 4 bases from V and 11 bases from J, the junction contained 13 bases not matched to a gene. The CDR3 spells CASSLGRTGGPYYTF. The CDR3 coding sequence is TGTGCCAGCAGCCTGGGACGGACAGGGGGACCATATTACACCTTC.

In this sample, this clone turned up once. This sequence joins TRBV19 and TRBJ2-3; 15 bases fit TRBD2. Germline V gives CDR1 LNHDA, CDR2 SQIVND (reference sequence). The junction had 3 bases not matched to a gene; V was cut back by 5 bases and J by 3 bases. The CDR3 sequence is 16 residues long. CDR3 protein: CASSGGTSGGTDTQYF. The CDR3 DNA sequence: TGTGCCAGTAGTGGCGGGACTAGCGGGGGGACAGATACGCAGTATTTT.

This clone was picked up a small number of times. V and J are TRBV6-1 and TRBJ1-2, with D tentatively TRBD1 (5 bases). The CDR3 loop spans 13 amino acids. V was cut by 1 base and J by 5 bases, with 8 bases left in between. CDR1 MNHNS and CDR2 SASEGT come from the germline V gene. For the CDR3, the DNA is TGTGCCAGCAGTGAAGATCAGGGTTATGGCTACACCTTC. Encoded protein: CASSEDQGYGYTF.

This clone appeared once. This sequence joins TRBV7-8 and TRBJ2-2, with D perhaps TRBD1 (5 bases). The germline V and J ends were trimmed by 0 bases and 5 bases, with 13 bases remaining between them. CDR3 length equals 16 residues. CDR1 is SGHVS and CDR2 is FQNEAQ in the germline V gene. CDR3 DNA sequence: TGTGCCAGCAGCTTAGCAGGCAGGGTTCCAACCGGGGAGCTGTTTTTT. This gives the protein CASSLAGRVPTGELFF.

This chain joins TRBV30 and TRBJ1-2; 8 positions match TRBD1. Trimming at V came to 3 bases and at J to 6 bases, leaving 12 bases not matched to a gene. CDR1 GTSNPN and CDR2 SVGIG come from the germline V gene (reference sequence). The CDR3 totals 15 residues. The CDR3 coding sequence is TGTGCCTGGAGGTCTTTTACGACAGGGGATGATGGCTACACCTTC. It is translated as CAWRSFTTGDDGYTF.

This clone was observed a single time. The rearrangement links TRBV11-3 to TRBJ1-1; 8 nucleotides line up with TRBD1. The CDR3 length is 14 residues. The ends lost 4 bases at V and 4 bases at J; junction bases unmatched: 5. Per the germline V gene, CDR1 is SGHNT and CDR2 is YENEEA. CDR3 nucleotide sequence: TGTGCCAGCAGCTCCACAGGGGGATCCACTGAAGCTTTCTTT. Translation: CASSSTGGSTEAFF.

This chain uses TRBV7-8 with TRBJ2-7, with 12 positions matching TRBD1. V lost 5 bases to trimming and J lost 6 bases; unmatched junction nucleotides: 5. Germline V gene sequence: CDR1 SGHVS, CDR2 FQNEAQ. The CDR3 extends over 14 amino acids. The CDR3 region has the DNA TGTGCCAGCAGCGGGACAGGGGGCTCGTTCGAGCAGTACTTC. Translated: CASSGTGGSFEQYF.

The chain joins TRBV15 to TRBJ1-1; D is unresolved. The CDR3 consists of 12 residues. V shed 2 bases and J shed 8 bases, with 9 bases lying between them. The germline CDR1 and CDR2 sequences are LNHNV and YYDKDF (reference sequence). The CDR3: CATSRPKGEAFF. CDR3 DNA: TGTGCCACCAGCAGACCCAAAGGAGAAGCTTTCTTT. Drawing the rest from reference TRBV15 and TRBJ1-1, the complete variable domain is DAMVIQNPRYQVTQFGKPVTLSCSQTLNHNVMYWYQQKSSQAPKLLFHYYDKDFNNEADTPDNFQSRRPNTSFCFLDIRSPGLGDTAMYLCATSRPKGEAFFGQGTRLTVV.

The chain's CDR3 is CASSYRGNRPQETQYF. CDR3 bases: TGTGCCAGCAGTTATAGGGGGAACAGGCCCCAAGAGACCCAGTACTTC. This chain uses TRBV6-5 with TRBJ2-5; TRBD1 is a possible D gene (6 bases). Germline loops: CDR1 MNHEY, CDR2 SVGAGI. Trimming removed 3 bases at V and 1 base at J, with 15 bases between. CDR3 length equals 16 residues.

This clone was recorded only once. The rearrangement links TRBV5-4 to TRBJ2-1; TRBD2 agrees at 15 bases. Germline loops: CDR1 SGHNT, CDR2 YYREEE (reference sequence). Trimming at V came to 3 bases and at J to 7 bases, leaving 2 bases not matched to a gene. This CDR3 has 15 amino acids. CDR3 sequence: CASSSGTSGRNEQFF. The CDR3 DNA is TGTGCCAGCAGCTCGGGGACTAGCGGGAGGAATGAGCAGTTCTTC. The full variable domain, completed using reference TRBV5-4 and TRBJ2-1, is ETGVTQSPTHLIKTRGQQVTLRCSSQSGHNTVSWYQQALGQGPQFIFQYYREEENGRGNFPPRFSGLQFPNYSSELNVNALELDDSALYLCASSSGTSGRNEQFFGPGTRLTVL.

The V and J genes are TRBV11-3 and TRBJ2-5; D remains ambiguous. This CDR3 has 13 amino acids. V was clipped by 1 base and J by 1 base, with 4 bases between them. Per germline, CDR1 SGHNT and CDR2 YENEEA. CDR3: CASSLGGQETQYF. CDR3 sequence (DNA): TGTGCCAGCAGCTTAGGGGGCCAAGAGACCCAGTACTTC.

The chain carries TRBV5-4 and TRBJ2-7; the match to TRBD2 covers 7 bases. CDR1 is SGHNT, CDR2 YYREEE, per germline (reference sequence). Unmatched junction bases numbered 6, after V lost 3 bases and J lost 6 bases. The CDR3 has 13 residues. The CDR3 sequence: CASSSDGLGEQYF. The CDR3 coding sequence is TGTGCCAGCAGCTCCGACGGACTAGGCGAGCAGTACTTC.

This chain connects TRBV5-1 to TRBJ2-1, with a tentative D call TRBD1 (5 bases). The CDR3 runs to 13 residues. V was clipped by 3 bases and J by 8 bases, with 12 bases between them. Per germline, CDR1 SGHRS and CDR2 YFSETQ. The CDR3 DNA follows: TGCGCCAGCAGCTCCAGGGCCAGCCATGAGCAGTTCTTC. Translating gives CASSSRASHEQFF.

The rearrangement uses TRBV5-6 and TRBJ1-5; TRBD1 matches at 10 bases. The CDR3 consists of 15 residues. The V gene's germline CDR1 is SGHDT and CDR2 YYEEEE. The V segment lost 4 bases and the J segment 6 bases; nucleotides outside the gene matches: 7. The DNA for the CDR3 is TGTGCCAGCAGCCAAACCGGGACAGGGGTTCAGCCCCAGCATTTT. Translated: CASSQTGTGVQPQHF.

The rearrangement links TRBV10-3 to TRBJ2-3, with 10 bases matching TRBD2. J lost 1 base, V lost 4 bases, and 17 bases had no gene match. Per germline, CDR1 ENHRY and CDR2 SYGVKD. The CDR3 is 20 residues long. CDR3 protein: CAISAASGRGGGGGTDTQYF. DNA of the CDR3: TGTGCCATCAGTGCGGCTAGCGGGAGAGGAGGGGGGGGTGGCACAGATACGCAGTATTTT.

The rearrangement links TRBV5-1 to TRBJ2-1; 13 bases line up with TRBD2. This CDR3 has 16 amino acids. V lost 4 bases and J lost 8; bases outside the gene matches: 9. Germline V CDR1 and CDR2: SGHRS, YFSETQ. CDR3 DNA: TGCGCCAGCAGCCTTGGGGGGACTAGCGGGATTGATGAGCAGTTCTTC. Protein product: CASSLGGTSGIDEQFF.